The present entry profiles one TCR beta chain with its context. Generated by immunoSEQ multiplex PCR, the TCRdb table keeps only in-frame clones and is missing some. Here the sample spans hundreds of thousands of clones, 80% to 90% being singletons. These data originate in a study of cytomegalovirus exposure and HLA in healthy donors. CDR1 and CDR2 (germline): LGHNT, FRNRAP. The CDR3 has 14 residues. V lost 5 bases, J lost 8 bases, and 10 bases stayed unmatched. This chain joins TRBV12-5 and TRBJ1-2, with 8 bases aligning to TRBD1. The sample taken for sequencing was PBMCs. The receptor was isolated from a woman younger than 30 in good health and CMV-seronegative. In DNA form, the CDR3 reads TGTGCTAGTGGTAATGGGCAGGGGGCGCGAGGCTACACCTTC. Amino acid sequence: CASGNGQGARGYTF.